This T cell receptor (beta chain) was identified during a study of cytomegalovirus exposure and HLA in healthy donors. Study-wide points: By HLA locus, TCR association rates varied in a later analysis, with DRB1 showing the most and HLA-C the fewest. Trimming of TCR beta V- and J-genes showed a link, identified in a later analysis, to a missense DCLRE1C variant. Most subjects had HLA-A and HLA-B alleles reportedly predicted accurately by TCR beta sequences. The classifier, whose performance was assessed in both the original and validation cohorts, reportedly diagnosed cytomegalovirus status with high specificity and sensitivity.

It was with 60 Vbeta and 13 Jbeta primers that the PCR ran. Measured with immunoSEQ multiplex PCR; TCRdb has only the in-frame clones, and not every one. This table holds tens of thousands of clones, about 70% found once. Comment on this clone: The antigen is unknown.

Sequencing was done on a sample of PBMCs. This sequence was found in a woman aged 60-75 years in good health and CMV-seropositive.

CDR3 amino acids: CASSPAGTAAREQYF. The CDR3 DNA is TGTGCCAGCTCACCAGCCGGGACAGCTGCTCGCGAGCAGTACTTC. The chain links TRBV18 to TRBJ2-7; 7 nucleotides agree with TRBD1. Losses at the gene ends were 2 bases for V and 6 bases for J; bases not matched to a gene: 10. Per germline, CDR1 KGHSH and CDR2 LQKENI. The CDR3 is 15 amino acids.